This T cell receptor beta chain was sequenced during a study of T cells in tuberculosis. Looking at the study overall: The T cells targeted glucose monomycolate, a mycobacterial lipid, via CD1B.

Thawed, overnight-rested PBMC were stained with GMM-loaded CD1B tetramer, viability dye and anti-CD3, then sorted. The CD1B tetramers carried C32 glucose monomycolate purified from Rhodococcus equi. About 100,000 tetramer-negative cells were sorted from each donor. No alpha-beta pairing information exists for these sequences. Data came from immunoSEQ multiplex PCR; TCRdb stores just in-frame clones and leaves some out. The table includes tens of thousands of clones, roughly 90% detected once. V lost 0 bases and J lost 4; bases outside the gene matches: 7. Germline V gene sequence: CDR1 LGHNA, CDR2 YNFKEQ. This CDR3 is 16 amino acids long.

The sequence was collected from an adult woman with latent tuberculosis. Sequenced sample: CD1b-GMM tetramer-negative cells sorted from PBMCs. The rearrangement joins TRBV4-2 to TRBJ2-3, with TRBD2 matching 7 bases. CDR3 DNA: TGTGCCAGCAGCCAAGATGGGGCAGGGAGGGCAGATACGCAGTATTTT. This translates into CASSQDGAGRADTQYF.